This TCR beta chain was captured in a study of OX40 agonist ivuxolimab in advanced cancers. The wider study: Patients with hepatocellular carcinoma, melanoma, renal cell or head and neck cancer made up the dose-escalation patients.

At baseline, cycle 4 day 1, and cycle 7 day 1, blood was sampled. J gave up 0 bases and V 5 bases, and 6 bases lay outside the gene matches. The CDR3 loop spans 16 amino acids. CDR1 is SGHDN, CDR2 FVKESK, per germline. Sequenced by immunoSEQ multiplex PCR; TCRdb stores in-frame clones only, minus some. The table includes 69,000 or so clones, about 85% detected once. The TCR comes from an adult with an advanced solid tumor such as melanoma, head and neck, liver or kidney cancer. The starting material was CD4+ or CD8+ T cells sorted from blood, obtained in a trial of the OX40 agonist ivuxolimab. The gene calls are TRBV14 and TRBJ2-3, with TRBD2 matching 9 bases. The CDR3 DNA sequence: TGTGCCAGCAGCAAACGACTAGCGGCTAGCACAGATACGCAGTATTTT. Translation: CASSKRLAASTDTQYF.